One T cell receptor beta chain is described in this entry. Which antigen it targets is not known. No clone much larger than this one lies a single base away; base qualities are absent. The data were taken from a study of identical twins (dated by TCRdb to the mid-2010s). For context, the study as a whole: To test whether fetal clonotypes persist, the study used deep sequencing on TCR alpha and beta repertoires from monozygotic twins, unrelated adults of various ages, and cord blood. To rule out contamination, replicate twin experiments were performed at different times with different library preparation protocols.

All donors were healthy Caucasians. Three pairs of female monozygotic twins, all aged roughly 18 to 29 years, were included in the twin cohort. Positive isolation kits from Invitrogen were used to isolate CD4+ and CD8+ T cell populations. Library creation used 5' RACE. Sequencer: Illumina HiSeq 2000. A universal primer binding site was added through template switching, and the final cDNA carried a unique molecular identifier so that TCR cDNA molecules could be counted accurately. First-strand cDNA for TCR alpha and beta chains was synthesized from specific primers in the conserved constant-segment region. To control for contamination, every cDNA library carried two barcodes: a SMART-Mk sample barcode plus Illumina barcodes. Two successive PCR steps introduced TruSeq adapter sequences along with Illumina sample barcodes. The TCR alpha and beta cDNA libraries were sequenced on the Illumina HiSeq platform using custom primers. Per the source publication's procedure: MiGEC processed the raw reads to extract unique molecular identifiers, while MiXCR was used to determine the CDR3 positions. Recombination models were inferred per individual with the repgenHMM and IGoR tools using an EM algorithm. Shared clonotypes were analyzed with the tcR package in R, and sharing was normalized by the product of cloneset sizes. Out-of-frame nonproductive sequences were analyzed to study raw recombination free of thymic and clonal selection effects. TCRdb trimmed public reads at Q25 via fastp, called clones via MiXCR and kept in-frame beta chains. Each CDR3 protein appears once, grouped with its most common genes and DNA. The V and J calls shown here were made by TCRdb, not taken from the authors' results. The sample profile shows about 470,000 distinct CDR3 sequences; approximately 24% of them were found once. The top ten clones comprise approximately 2.9% of the sample.

Beyond this particular receptor, the publication reports: Zero-insertion analyses could be partly confounded by invariant T cells such as MAIT and iNKT, although diverse VJ usage argued against such confounding for most clonotypes. The excess sharing between twins in beta out-of-frame sequences was weaker because fewer shared sequences reduced the signal-to-noise ratio. Compared with coincidental sharing between unrelated individuals, an excess of low generation-probability sequences was observed among out-of-frame TCR alpha sequences shared between twins. In monozygotic twins, recombination models systematically underestimated out-of-frame TCR alpha sharing, but the models matched the sharing seen between unrelated individuals. Because the same donors could not be followed over many years, the conclusions relied on cross-sectional statistical analysis. Fewer insertions were carried by abundant cord blood beta clonotypes; a weaker similar trend was observed in young adult naive repertoires, while no such trend was observed in memory repertoires.

Sequences DFQATT (CDR1) and SNEGSKA (CDR2) are obtained from the germline V gene (reference sequence). V gives up 0 bases and J gives up 4 bases, and the segment between their germline ends measures 7 bases. Taken from cysteine to phenylalanine, the CDR3 has 13 residues. CDR3 DNA is the only sequence kept; it has 39 bases, read in frame from the first base. The same sample was also studied in work on T cells expressing NK-cell markers. As noted in the second study: TCR beta-chain repertoires were profiled in sorted CD3+CD56+NKG2C+, CD3+CD56+NKG2C- and CD3+CD56-NKG2C+ T-cell subsets from about 8 donors. Among the eight sequenced donors, seven were HCMV-seropositive and one was HCMV-seronegative. In several experiments an anti-gammadeltaTCR antibody was added to restrict sorting to alphabetaTCR-expressing T cells. For about 6 donors, the dominant CD3+CD56+NKG2C+ clonotypes were among the top 10 CD8+ clonotypes and accounted for about 1.0-8% of CD8+ T cells. Those dominant clonotypes were again the most abundant among CD3+CD56-NKG2C+ cells in a few donors, at about 25-60.1%. It remained unclear whether the expanded NKG2C-expressing T cell clones were specific for HCMV antigens. The study sequenced eight donors, all healthy volunteers chosen at random: three men and five women. HCMV-specific IgG was detected in serum with a commercial ELISA kit to determine HCMV serostatus. MIGEC was used to demultiplex reads and group reads by UMI, and MiTCR was used to assemble and quantify clonotypes. To remove erroneous sequences, TCR cDNA sequences were retained only when supported by two or more reads. The tcR package was used for downstream repertoire analysis, and clonotypes were matched across fractions by CDR3 nucleotide sequence plus V segment. VDJmatch was used to annotate antigen specificity against VDJdb, with one amino acid substitution in CDR3 permitted.

This receptor was taken from a woman aged 18-29 years in good health. The sequencing sample was made of CD4+ T cells sorted from blood. The chain employs TRBV20-1 and TRBJ1-3, with no D gene named confidently. CDR3 region: CSAREGSGNTIYF. The DNA sequence is given as TGCAGTGCTAGAGAGGGTTCGGGAAACACCATATATTTT.